This is a list of T cell receptor beta chains from one sample in a study of T cells after yellow fever vaccination. A single record per CDR3 protein comes from TCRdb applying MiXCR to the 5' RACE reads. Of a few hundred thousand distinct CDR3 sequences listed, about 10% are singletons. This material consisted of CD4+ T cells sorted from PBMCs, taken 5 days after the yellow fever booster vaccination. These receptors were collected from a man younger than 35 who received the YFV17D yellow fever vaccine. Each CDR3 is given with its conserved first and last residue. Fields, in order: V gene, D gene, J gene, clone size, CDR3 DNA, CDR3 protein. D genes are given only for firm matches. Clone sizes are given selectively: once, few, many, or a class where the clone is expanded.

TRBV5-6	-	TRBJ2-3	once	TGTGCCAGCAGCGATCCAAGGGGGTCCACAGATACGCAGTATTTT	CASSDPRGSTDTQYF
TRBV10-2	-	TRBJ2-7	few	TGCGCCAGCAGTGAACAGGATCAGCAGTACTTC	CASSEQDQQYF
TRBV4-2	-	TRBJ2-4	many	TGTGCCAGCAGCCAGTACAAGGTCTTTCCCAAAAACATTCAGTACTTC	CASSQYKVFPKNIQYF
TRBV11-2	-	TRBJ1-4	-	TGTGCCAGCAGAGCCCTGCGTACTAATGAAAAACTGTTTTTT	CASRALRTNEKLFF
TRBV2	-	TRBJ2-1	-	TGTGCCAGCAGGCTATACTTGACGGGTAGCACCTACAATGAGCAGTTCTTC	CASRLYLTGSTYNEQFF
TRBV24-1	-	TRBJ2-3	few	TGTGCCACCAGTGATTTGCGAGACAGGCAAAGCACAGATACGCAGTATTTT	CATSDLRDRQSTDTQYF
TRBV19	-	TRBJ2-5	few	TGTGCCAGTAGTATGACGGTTATCCAAGAGACCCAGTACTTC	CASSMTVIQETQYF
TRBV20-1	TRBD1	TRBJ2-7	many	TGCAGTGCCACCGACGAGGGACAGGGGGGGTCCTACGAGCAGTACTTC	CSATDEGQGGSYEQYF
TRBV12-5	-	TRBJ1-4	few	TGTGCTAGTGGCCGTAACATGGAAAAACTGTTTTTT	CASGRNMEKLFF
TRBV27	TRBD1	TRBJ1-2	-	TGTGCCAGCAGTGGAGGGGACAGGGCGTGGGATGGCTACACCTTC	CASSGGDRAWDGYTF
TRBV5-4	-	TRBJ2-1	many	TGTGCCACCATCCCAGGGGGGTCCTACAATGAGCAGTTCTTC	CATIPGGSYNEQFF
TRBV2	-	TRBJ1-1	few	TGTGCCAGCAAATGGACGGGGAACACTGAAGCTTTCTTT	CASKWTGNTEAFF
TRBV11-2	TRBD1	TRBJ1-2	-	TGTGCCAGCGCCAGGGGGCTCGAGGCCGATGGCTACACCTTC	CASARGLEADGYTF
TRBV11-2	TRBD1	TRBJ1-1	-	TGTGCCAGCAGCCCGGGACAGGGGGCGTTATTCACTGAAGCTTTCTTT	CASSPGQGALFTEAFF
TRBV25-1	-	TRBJ2-6	-	TGTGCCAGCAGTGAAACCACTAAATGGACGCACTCTGGGGCCAACGTCCTGACTTTC	CASSETTKWTHSGANVLTF
TRBV24-1	TRBD2	TRBJ2-1	few	TGTGCCACCAGTGATCAGCCTGCCGGGACTAGGGATGAGCAGTTCTTC	CATSDQPAGTRDEQFF
TRBV5-1	-	TRBJ1-3	-	TGCGCCAGCAGCTTGGGGGGGACACTCTCTGGAAACACCATATATTTT	CASSLGGTLSGNTIYF
TRBV20-1	TRBD1	TRBJ1-5	-	TGCAGTGCTTACCCGGGACAGTCACGTCAGCCCCAGCATTTT	CSAYPGQSRQPQHF
TRBV2	-	TRBJ1-6	few	TGTGCCAGCAGTGTCCGGGCACCCCTCCACTTT	CASSVRAPLHF
TRBV9	-	TRBJ2-3	-	TGTGCCAGCAGCGTAGGTCGGGGAGCGACTAGCACAGATACGCAGTATTTT	CASSVGRGATSTDTQYF
TRBV18	TRBD1	TRBJ2-3	many	TGTGCCAGCTCACCAGCAACAGGGGGCTGGGATACGCAGTATTTT	CASSPATGGWDTQYF
TRBV5-1	-	TRBJ2-5	many	TGCGCCAGCAGCCCCCCGTTGGGCTCCCAAGAGACCCAGTACTTC	CASSPPLGSQETQYF
TRBV30	TRBD2	TRBJ2-1	-	TGTGCCTGGAGGGGGAGAACTAGCGGGGGGGCGCATGAGCAGTTCTTC	CAWRGRTSGGAHEQFF